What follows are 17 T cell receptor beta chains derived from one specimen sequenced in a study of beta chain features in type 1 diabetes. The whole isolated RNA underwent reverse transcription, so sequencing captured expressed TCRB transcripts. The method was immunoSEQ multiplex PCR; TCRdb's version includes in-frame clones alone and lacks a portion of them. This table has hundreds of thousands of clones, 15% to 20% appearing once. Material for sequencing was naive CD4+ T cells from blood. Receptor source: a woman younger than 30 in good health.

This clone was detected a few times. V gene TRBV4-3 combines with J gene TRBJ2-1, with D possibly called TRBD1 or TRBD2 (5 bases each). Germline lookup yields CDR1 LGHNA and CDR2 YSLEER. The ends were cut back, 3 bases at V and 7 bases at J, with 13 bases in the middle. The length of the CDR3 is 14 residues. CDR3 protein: CASSHTGRSNEQFF. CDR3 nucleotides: TGCGCCAGCAGCCACACGGGACGGTCTAATGAGCAGTTCTTC.

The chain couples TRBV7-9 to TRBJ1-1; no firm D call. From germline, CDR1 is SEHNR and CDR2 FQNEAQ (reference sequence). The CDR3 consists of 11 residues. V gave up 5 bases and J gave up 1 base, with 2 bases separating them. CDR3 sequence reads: CASSQNTEAFF. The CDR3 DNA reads TGTGCCAGCAGCCAGAACACTGAAGCTTTCTTT.

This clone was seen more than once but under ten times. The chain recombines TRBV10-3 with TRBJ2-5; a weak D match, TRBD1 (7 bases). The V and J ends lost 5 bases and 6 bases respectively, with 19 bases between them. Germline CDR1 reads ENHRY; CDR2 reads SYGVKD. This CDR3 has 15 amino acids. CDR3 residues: CAISRDGGGEKTQYF. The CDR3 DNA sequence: TGTGCCATCAGTCGAGATGGAGGGGGCGAGAAGACCCAGTACTTC.

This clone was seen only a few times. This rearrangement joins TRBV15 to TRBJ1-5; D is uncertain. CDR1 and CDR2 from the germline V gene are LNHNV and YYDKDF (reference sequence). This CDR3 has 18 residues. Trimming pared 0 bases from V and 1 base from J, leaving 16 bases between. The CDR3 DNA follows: TGTGCCACCAGCAGAGATATAGGAACGAGGTGGAGCAATCAGCCCCAGCATTTT. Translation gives CATSRDIGTRWSNQPQHF.

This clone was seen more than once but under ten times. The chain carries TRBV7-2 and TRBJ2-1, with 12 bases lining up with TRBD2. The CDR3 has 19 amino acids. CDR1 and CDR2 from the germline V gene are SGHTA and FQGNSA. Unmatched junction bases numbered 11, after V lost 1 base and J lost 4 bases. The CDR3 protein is CASSLESSGRANAYNEQFF. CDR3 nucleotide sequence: TGTGCCAGCAGCTTAGAGTCTAGCGGGAGGGCCAACGCATACAATGAGCAGTTCTTC.

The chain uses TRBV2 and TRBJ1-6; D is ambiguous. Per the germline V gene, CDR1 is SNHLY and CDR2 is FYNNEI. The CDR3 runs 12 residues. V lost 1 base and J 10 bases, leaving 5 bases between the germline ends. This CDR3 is CASSEGGSPLHF. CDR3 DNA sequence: TGTGCCAGCAGTGAAGGTGGATCACCCCTCCACTTT.

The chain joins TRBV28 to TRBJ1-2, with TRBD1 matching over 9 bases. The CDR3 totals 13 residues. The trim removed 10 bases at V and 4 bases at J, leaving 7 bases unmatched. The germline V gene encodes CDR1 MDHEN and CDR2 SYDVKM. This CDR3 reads CAILPGQGYGYTF. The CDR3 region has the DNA TGTGCCATCCTACCGGGACAGGGCTATGGCTACACCTTC.

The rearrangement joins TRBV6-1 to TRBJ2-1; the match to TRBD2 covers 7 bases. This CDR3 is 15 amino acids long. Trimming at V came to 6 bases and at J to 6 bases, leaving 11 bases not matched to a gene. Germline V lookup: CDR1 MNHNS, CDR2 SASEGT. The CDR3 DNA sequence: TGTGCCAGCAGCCCCGGTCGGACTAGGAGCAATGAGCAGTTCTTC. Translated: CASSPGRTRSNEQFF.

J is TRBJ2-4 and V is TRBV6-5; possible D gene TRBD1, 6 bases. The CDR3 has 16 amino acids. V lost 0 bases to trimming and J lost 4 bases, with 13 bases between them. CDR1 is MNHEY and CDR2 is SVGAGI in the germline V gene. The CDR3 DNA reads TGTGCCAGCAGTTACTCCTGGGGGCAGGGAAAAAACATTCAGTACTTC. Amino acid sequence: CASSYSWGQGKNIQYF.

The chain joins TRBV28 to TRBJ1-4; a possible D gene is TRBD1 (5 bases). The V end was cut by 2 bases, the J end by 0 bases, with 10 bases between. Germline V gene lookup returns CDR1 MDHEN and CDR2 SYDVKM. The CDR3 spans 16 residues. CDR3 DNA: TGTGCCAGCAGTTTAAACACAGGAGCAACTAATGAAAAACTGTTTTTT. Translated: CASSLNTGATNEKLFF.

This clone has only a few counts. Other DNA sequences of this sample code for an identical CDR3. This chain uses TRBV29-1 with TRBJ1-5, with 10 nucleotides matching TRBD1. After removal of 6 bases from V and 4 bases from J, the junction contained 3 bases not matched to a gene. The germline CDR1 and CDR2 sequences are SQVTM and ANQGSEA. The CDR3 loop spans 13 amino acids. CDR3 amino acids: CSVAGQGNQPQHF. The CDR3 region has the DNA TGCAGCGTGGCGGGACAGGGGAATCAGCCCCAGCATTTT.

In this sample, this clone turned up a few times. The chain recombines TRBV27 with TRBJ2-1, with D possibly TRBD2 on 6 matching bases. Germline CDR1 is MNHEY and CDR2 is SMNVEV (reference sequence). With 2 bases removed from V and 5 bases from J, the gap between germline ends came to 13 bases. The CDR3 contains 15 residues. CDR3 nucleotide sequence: TGTGCCAGCAGTTTACACGGGAGTATCGACAATGAGCAGTTCTTC. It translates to CASSLHGSIDNEQFF.

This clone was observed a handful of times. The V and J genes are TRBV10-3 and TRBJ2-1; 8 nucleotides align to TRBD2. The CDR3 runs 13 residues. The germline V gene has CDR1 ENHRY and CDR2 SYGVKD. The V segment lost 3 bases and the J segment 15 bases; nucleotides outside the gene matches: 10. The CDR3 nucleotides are TGTGCCATCAGTGAAGTCCTCGGGACTAGTCTGTTCTTC. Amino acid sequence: CAISEVLGTSLFF.

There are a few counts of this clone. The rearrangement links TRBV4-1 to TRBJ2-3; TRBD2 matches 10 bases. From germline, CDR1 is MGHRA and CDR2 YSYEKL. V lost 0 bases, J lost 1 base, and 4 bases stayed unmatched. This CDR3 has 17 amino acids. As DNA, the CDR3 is TGCGCCAGCAGCCAAGAGGCCGGGACTAGCGGCACAGATACGCAGTATTTT. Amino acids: CASSQEAGTSGTDTQYF.

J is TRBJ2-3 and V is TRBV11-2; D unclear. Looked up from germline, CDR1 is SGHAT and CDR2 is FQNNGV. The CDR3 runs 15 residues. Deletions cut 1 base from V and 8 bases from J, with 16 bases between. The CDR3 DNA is TGTGCCAGCAGCTTAGTGCCGTCGATTTGGGGTACGCAGTATTTT. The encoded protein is CASSLVPSIWGTQYF.

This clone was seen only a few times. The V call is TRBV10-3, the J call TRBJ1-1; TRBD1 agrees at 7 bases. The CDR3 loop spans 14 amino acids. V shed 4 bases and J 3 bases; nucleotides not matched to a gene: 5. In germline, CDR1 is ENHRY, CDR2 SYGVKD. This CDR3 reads CAISGGDSHTEAFF. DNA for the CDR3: TGTGCCATCAGTGGAGGGGACAGCCACACTGAAGCTTTCTTT.

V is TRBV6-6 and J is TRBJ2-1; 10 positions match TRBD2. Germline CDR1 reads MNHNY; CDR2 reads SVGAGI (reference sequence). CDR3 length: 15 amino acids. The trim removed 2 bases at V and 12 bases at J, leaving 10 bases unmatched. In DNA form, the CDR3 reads TGTGCCAGCAGTTACGAGCTAGCGGGAGTTCATGCGCAGTTCTTC. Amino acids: CASSYELAGVHAQFF.